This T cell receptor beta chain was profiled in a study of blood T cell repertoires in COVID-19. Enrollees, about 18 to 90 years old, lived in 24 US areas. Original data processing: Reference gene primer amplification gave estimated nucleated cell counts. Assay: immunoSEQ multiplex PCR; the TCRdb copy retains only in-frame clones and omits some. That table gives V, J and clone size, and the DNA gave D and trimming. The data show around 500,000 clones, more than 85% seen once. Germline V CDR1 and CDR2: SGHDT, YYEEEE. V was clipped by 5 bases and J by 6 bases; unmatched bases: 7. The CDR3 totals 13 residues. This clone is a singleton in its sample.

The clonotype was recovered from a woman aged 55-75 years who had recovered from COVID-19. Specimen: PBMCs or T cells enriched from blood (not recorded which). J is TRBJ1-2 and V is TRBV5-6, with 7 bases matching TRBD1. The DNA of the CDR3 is TGTGCCAGCAGGTCCTCAGGGGGTGATGGCTACACCTTC. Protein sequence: CASRSSGGDGYTF.